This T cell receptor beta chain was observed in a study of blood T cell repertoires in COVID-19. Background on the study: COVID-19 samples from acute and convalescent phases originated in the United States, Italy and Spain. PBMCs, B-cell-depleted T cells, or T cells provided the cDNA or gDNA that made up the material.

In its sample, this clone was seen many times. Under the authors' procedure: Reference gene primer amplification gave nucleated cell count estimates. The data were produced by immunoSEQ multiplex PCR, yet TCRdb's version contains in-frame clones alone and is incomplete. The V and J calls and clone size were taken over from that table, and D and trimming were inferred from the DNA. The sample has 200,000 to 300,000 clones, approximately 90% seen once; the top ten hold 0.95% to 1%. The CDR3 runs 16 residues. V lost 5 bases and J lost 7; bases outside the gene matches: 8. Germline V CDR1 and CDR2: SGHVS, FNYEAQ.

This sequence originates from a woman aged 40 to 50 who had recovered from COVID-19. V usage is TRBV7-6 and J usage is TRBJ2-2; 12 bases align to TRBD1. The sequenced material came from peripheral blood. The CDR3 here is CASSRGQGARSGELFF. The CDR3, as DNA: TGTGCCAGCAGCCGGGGACAGGGGGCGCGGAGCGGGGAGCTGTTTTTT. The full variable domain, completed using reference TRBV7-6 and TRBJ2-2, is GAGVSQSPRYKVTKRGQDVALRCDPISGHVSLYWYRQALGQGPEFLTYFNYEAQQDKSGLPNDRFSAERPEGSISTLTIQRTEQRDSAMYRCASSRGQGARSGELFFGEGSRLTVL.